This T cell receptor beta chain is from a study of cytomegalovirus exposure and HLA in healthy donors (dated by TCRdb to about 2017). The study in broad terms: In an earlier analysis of several hundred of the donors, approximately 300 Gb of sequence data and 120 million or so unique TCR beta sequences from about 180 million T cells were reported. Roughly 300 gigabases of sequencing data and tens of millions of unique TCR sequences made up an early release that covered fewer than 650 HLA-typed donors. Of the roughly 400 genotyped donors, around 81% fell in the genetic ancestry cluster associated with self-reported Caucasian donors. The study aimed to test whether signatures of past pathogen exposure could be identified by cataloging public T cell receptors. The study used immunosequencing to profile the T cell repertoires of approximately 630 subjects and linked those repertoires to cytomegalovirus serostatus. Besides the first cohort of under 700 subjects, a separate validation cohort made up of 120 or so different subjects was used. To predict cytomegalovirus infection status, the study combined high-throughput TCR immunosequencing, statistical association of individual TCRs with disease status, and machine learning. A later analysis re-examined previously published TCR beta repertoires from hundreds of donors and added high-resolution HLA genotyping to investigate patterns of TCR occurrence. Rather than drawing on any new phenotypic data, the later analysis identified candidate immune exposures from TCR beta sequences and the way those sequences occurred across donors. An earlier analysis of 450 to 750 of the donors used high-throughput TCR beta sequencing to judge whether each TCR beta V gene segment behaved as functional or pseudogenic. Alongside the repertoire data, information on donor age, sex, ethnicity and CMV serostatus was compiled. In a later genetic analysis, genome-wide SNP genotypes for 398 of the 666 donors were used, and that subset was treated as a discovery cohort. All discovery cohort repertoires had been generated using a single sequencing platform. Class I and class II HLA loci were covered by the typing at four-digit resolution. Typing coverage differed by locus: A, B, C, DRB1 and DQB1 were typed in roughly 620-630 donors, DQA1 in approximately 520, DPA1 in roughly 590, and DPB1 in 472. Four or five DR-DQ haplotypes were handled as single units for association and clustering, since linkage in the cohort was strong. Among 350 to 400 genotyped donors of the cohort, an average of 235,054 unique TCR beta nucleotide sequences were sequenced per donor, roughly 18% of them non-productive.

Results the study describes overall, beyond this receptor: In a later analysis, several top co-occurrence clusters were reported to appear linked to parvovirus B19, influenza, CMV and Epstein-Barr virus. A further reported finding was that TCR beta sequences accurately predicted the HLA-A and HLA-B alleles for most subjects in the first cohort. While some public TCRs were present in many individuals, most TCR sequences turned up only very rarely across donors. The classifier was reported to diagnose cytomegalovirus status with high specificity and sensitivity in both the original cohort and the validation cohort. Presence/absence analyses assumed roughly uniform sequencing depth across donors, an assumption that may not hold. Because some donors lacked HLA typing at each locus, the association tests relied only on the typed subset. Linkage disequilibrium might explain the correlated functional status among segregating V segments, but an unknown experimental factor could not be ruled out. A cluster of highly shared sequence variants was judged likely to represent a technical artifact of the sequencing pipeline. Compared with equally common non-associated chains, HLA-associated TCR beta chains in a later analysis were more clonally expanded and had lower generation probabilities. The study listed 164 TCR beta chains as associated with cytomegalovirus. Most CMV-associated TCR beta chains appeared to be HLA-restricted in a later analysis, and the HLA associations seemed to be driven largely by CMV exposure. A later genetic analysis associated a missense DCLRE1C variant with V-gene and J-gene trimming of TCR beta chains, and an independent cohort replicated the association. For the cohort, immune exposure information was limited to CMV serostatus. Compared with the 666-donor mean, donors in an Asian-associated ancestry cluster had fewer N-insertions in productive TCRs, according to a later genetic analysis. In a later analysis, TCR association rates were found to vary across HLA loci, with the most associated TCRs seen for DRB1 alleles and the fewest for HLA-C alleles. The 87-base-pair reads could not distinguish some IMGT-functional V segments, including TRBV6-2 and TRBV6-3, so those segments were excluded. In vitro tests confirmed that a few of the cytomegalovirus-associated TCR beta chains recognize cytomegalovirus antigens. At a false discovery rate of 0.05, a later analysis linked approximately 18,000 TCR beta sequences to specific HLA alleles. The cohort was sequenced for TCR beta chains only, and without alpha or paired-chain data the features that could be detected were limited. The authors suggested that the approach could potentially be extended to other disease states and immunological phenotypes. In an earlier analysis of several hundred of the donors, most TCR beta V segments were observed in productive rearrangements about 87% or about 30% of the time, broadly matching IMGT annotations. The earlier analysis of some 540 of the donors excluded about 16 rarely observed V segments, including chromosome 9 orphons, because counts were too low. When HLA alleles, especially DR and DQ, strongly co-occurred, TCR associations were difficult to assign to individual alleles.

The cohort comprised 670 or so healthy bone marrow donors. Cohort members were all nominally healthy when sampled, although unrecorded immune exposures were likely present. The donor tested CMV seropositive and was one of the 289 seropositive cohort members. A peripheral blood sample was collected from each donor, and TCR beta sequencing was performed on peripheral blood mononuclear cells. The Qiagen DNeasy Blood Extraction Kit was used to extract genomic DNA from the blood cell samples. As regards this clone: Its antigen remains unidentified. Qualities for individual bases were not recorded, and no much larger clone is one base off.

V loses 5 bases at its end and J loses 5 bases; junction bases beyond the gene matches: 9. Taken from cysteine to phenylalanine, the CDR3 has 15 residues. Just CDR3 DNA is preserved here, 45 bases in frame from base 1. For CDR1 and CDR2, the germline V gene (reference sequence) lists LNHDA and SQIVND. The library came from the immunoSEQ multiplex PCR assay. A mixture of 60 forward primers for TCR Vbeta segments and 13 reverse primers for TCR Jbeta segments was used in the multiplex PCR. The CDR3 region of rearranged TCR beta genes was amplified from genomic DNA by a multiplex PCR assay. The amplified TCR beta libraries were sequenced on the Illumina HiSeq System as 87-base-pair reads. The study's own analysis went as follows. A later analysis tallied around 80 million unique TCR beta chains across the 650 to 750 repertoires, and about 10 million of those chains were shared by two or more donors. Raw reads were error-corrected and collapsed into unique sequences with a nearest-neighbor algorithm that merged closely related sequences to remove PCR and sequencing errors. CDR3 sequences were aligned to IMGT reference sequences to assign V, D and J gene segments. For a sequence to be retained, a match of at least six nucleotides to both a V gene segment and a J gene segment was required. A rearrangement counted as productive if the CDR3 had no stop codons and remained in frame with V and J, and every other rearrangement counted as non-productive. CDR3 was defined according to IMGT convention as the region running from the second conserved V-encoded cysteine to the conserved J-encoded phenylalanine. The earlier analysis of 550 to 650 of the donors excluded any sequence lacking an unambiguous match to a single V gene segment. An earlier analysis of a few hundred of the donors called V segments functional above 56.7% productive rearrangements and segregating when the between-donor standard deviation exceeded 5%. A statistical classification framework was built for diagnosing cytomegalovirus status from the catalog of TCR beta chain sequences. V and J gene assignment, in a later analysis, came from comparing TCR nucleotide sequences with IMGT/GENE-DB human TR gene sequences. Using the TCRdist pipeline, a later analysis assigned CDR3 sequences along with most-parsimonious VDJ recombination scenarios. In a later analysis, each TCR beta chain was defined by its CDR3 amino acid sequence together with its V-gene family, and reads without a unique V-gene family were excluded. In a later analysis, several hundred highly shared, low-generation-probability nucleotide sequences were removed to address suspected cross-contamination and a sequencing artifact. In a later analysis, a clonal expansion index was calculated for each public chain from normalized within-repertoire ranks of inferred template counts. In a later analysis, generation probabilities were computed with a VDJ recombination model fitted to out-of-frame rearrangements, and the resulting probabilities were checked against IGoR. A later analysis scored TCR-TCR, TCR-HLA and TCR-CMV co-occurrence with hypergeometric tests, applying a repertoire-size bias correction to TCR pairs. A later analysis estimated false discovery rates by permuting HLA or CMV assignments 20 times. In a later analysis, co-occurring TCRs were grouped using DBSCAN, and TCRdist sequence similarity was added for clustering within HLA-allele-positive subsets. Repertoires with fewer than 30,000 or more than 120,000 public chains were left out of co-occurrence clustering, as were about 5 repertoires with anomalous nucleotide sharing. TCRdb limited this immuneACCESS table to in-frame rearrangements with V and J called. A share of clones is missing; checked studies link under half to unresolved V genes, and the rest is unexplained. V, J and clone size derive from that table, while D and trimming were established from the DNA sequence. Present in this sample are about 120,000 clones, approximately 69% of which were seen just once. Roughly 10% of the sample lies in the top ten.

The TCR sequence derives from a woman aged 50 to 60 in good health and CMV-seropositive. The sample was PBMCs. The rearrangement joined TRBV19 to TRBJ1-2, and 9 junction bases match TRBD1. In nucleotide form, the sequence is TGTGCCAGTAGTTCCAGTACAGGGGGCGGTTATGGCTACACCTTC. It translates to CASSSSTGGGYGYTF.